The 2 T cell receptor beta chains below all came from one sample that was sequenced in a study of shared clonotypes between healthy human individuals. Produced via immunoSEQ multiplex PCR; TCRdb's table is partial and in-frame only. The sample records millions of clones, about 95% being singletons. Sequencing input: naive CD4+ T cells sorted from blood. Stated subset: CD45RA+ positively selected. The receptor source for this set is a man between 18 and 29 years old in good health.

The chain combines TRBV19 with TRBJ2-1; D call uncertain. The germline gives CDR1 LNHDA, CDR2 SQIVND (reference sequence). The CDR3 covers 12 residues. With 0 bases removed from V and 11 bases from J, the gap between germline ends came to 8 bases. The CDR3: CASSIDDVKQFF. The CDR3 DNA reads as TGTGCCAGTAGTATAGATGACGTAAAGCAGTTCTTC.

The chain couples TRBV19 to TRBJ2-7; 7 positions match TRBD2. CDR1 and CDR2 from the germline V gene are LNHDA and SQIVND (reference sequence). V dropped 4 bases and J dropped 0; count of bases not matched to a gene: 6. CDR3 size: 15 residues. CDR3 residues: CASSTSGGSSYEQYF. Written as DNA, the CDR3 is TGTGCCAGTAGTACTAGCGGAGGGAGCTCCTACGAGCAGTACTTC.